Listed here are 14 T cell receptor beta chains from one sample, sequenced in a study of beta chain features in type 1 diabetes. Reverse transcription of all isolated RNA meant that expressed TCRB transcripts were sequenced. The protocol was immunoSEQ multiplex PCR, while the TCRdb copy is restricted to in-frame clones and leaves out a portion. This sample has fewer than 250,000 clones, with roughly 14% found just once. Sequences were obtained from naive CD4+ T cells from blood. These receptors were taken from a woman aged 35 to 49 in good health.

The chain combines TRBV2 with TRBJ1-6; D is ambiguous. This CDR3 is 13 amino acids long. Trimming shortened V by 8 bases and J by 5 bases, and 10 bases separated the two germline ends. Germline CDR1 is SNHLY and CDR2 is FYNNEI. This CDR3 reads CASERDNNSPLHF. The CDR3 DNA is TGTGCCAGCGAGAGAGATAATAATTCACCCCTCCACTTT.

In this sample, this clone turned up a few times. The CDR3 nucleotides are TGTGCCAGCAGCTTACCCGGGACAGGGGTGGAGACCCAGTACTTC. Translation: CASSLPGTGVETQYF. V usage is TRBV5-4 and J usage is TRBJ2-5; 10 bases map to TRBD1. J gave up 5 bases and V 2 bases, and 6 bases lay outside the gene matches. In germline, CDR1 is SGHNT, CDR2 YYREEE (reference sequence). This CDR3 is built from 15 residues.

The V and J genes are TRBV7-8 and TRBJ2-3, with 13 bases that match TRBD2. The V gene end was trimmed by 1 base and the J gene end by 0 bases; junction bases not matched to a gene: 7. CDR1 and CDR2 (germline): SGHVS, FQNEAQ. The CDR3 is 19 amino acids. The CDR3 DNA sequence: TGTGCCAGCAGCTTAGAAGGAGGGACTAGCGGGATAAGCACAGATACGCAGTATTTT. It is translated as CASSLEGGTSGISTDTQYF.

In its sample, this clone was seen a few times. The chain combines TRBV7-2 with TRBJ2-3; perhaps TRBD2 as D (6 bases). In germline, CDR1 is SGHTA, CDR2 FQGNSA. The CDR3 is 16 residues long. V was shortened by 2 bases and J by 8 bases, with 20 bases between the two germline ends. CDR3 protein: CASSLLRTGVQVTQYF. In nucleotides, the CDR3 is TGTGCCAGCAGCTTACTCCGGACGGGGGTCCAGGTTACGCAGTATTTT. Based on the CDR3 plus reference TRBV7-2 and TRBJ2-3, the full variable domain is GAGVSQSPSNKVTEKGKDVELRCDPISGHTALYWYRQSLGQGLEFLIYFQGNSAPDKSGLPSDRFSAERTGGSVSTLTIQRTQQEDSAVYLCASSLLRTGVQVTQYFGPGTRLTVL.

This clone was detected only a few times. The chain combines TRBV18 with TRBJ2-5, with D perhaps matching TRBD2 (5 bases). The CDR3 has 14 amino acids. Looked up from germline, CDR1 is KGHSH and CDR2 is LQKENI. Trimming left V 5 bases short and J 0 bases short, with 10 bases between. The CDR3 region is CASSVDYYQETQYF. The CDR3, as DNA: TGTGCCAGCTCAGTAGACTACTACCAAGAGACCCAGTACTTC. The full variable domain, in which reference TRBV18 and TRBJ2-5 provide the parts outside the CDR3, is NAGVMQNPRHLVRRRGQEARLRCSPMKGHSHVYWYRQLPEEGLKFMVYLQKENIIDESGMPKERFSAEFPKEGPSILRIQQVVRGDSAAYFCASSVDYYQETQYFGPGTRLLVL.

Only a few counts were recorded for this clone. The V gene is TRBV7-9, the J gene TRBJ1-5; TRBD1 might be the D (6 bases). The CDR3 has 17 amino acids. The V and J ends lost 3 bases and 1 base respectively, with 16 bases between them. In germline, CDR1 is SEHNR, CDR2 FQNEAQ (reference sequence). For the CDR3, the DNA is TGTGCCAGCAGCTTGGAGGGGGGGGCCCTCAGCAATCAGCCCCAGCATTTT. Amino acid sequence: CASSLEGGALSNQPQHF.

The CDR3 region has the DNA TGTGCCAGCAGCTTACAAGGGAGCTCCTATAATTCACCCCTCCACTTT. It encodes CASSLQGSSYNSPLHF. The chain employs TRBV7-2 and TRBJ1-6; no definite D call. CDR1 and CDR2 (germline): SGHTA, FQGNSA. V lost 2 bases and J lost 0, with 8 bases in between. The CDR3 loop spans 16 amino acids.

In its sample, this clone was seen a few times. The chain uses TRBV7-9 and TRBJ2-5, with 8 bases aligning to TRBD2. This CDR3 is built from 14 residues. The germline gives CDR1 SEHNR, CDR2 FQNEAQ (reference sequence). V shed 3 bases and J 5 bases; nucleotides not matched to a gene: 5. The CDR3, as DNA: TGTGCCAGCAGCTTCGGACTAGCATTGGAGACCCAGTACTTC. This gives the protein CASSFGLALETQYF.

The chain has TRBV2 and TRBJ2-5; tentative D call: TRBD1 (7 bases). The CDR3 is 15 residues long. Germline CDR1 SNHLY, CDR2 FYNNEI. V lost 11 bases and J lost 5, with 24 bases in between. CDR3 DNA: TGTGCCGGCGGGACAGATAGAAGAAGGGGGGAGACCCAGTACTTC. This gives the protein CAGGTDRRRGETQYF.

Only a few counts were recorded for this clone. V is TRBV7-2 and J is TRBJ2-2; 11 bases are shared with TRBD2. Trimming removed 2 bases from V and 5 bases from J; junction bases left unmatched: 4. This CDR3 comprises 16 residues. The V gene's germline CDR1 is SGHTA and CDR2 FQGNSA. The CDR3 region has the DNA TGTGCCAGCAGCTTATCCGGGACTAGCGGAACCGGGGAGCTGTTTTTT. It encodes CASSLSGTSGTGELFF.

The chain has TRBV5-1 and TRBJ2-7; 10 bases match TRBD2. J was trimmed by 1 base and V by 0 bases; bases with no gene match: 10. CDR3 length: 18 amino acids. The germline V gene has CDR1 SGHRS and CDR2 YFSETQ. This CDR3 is CASSLASLAGAQSYEQYF. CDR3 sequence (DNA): TGCGCCAGCAGCTTGGCGTCGCTAGCGGGGGCCCAATCCTACGAGCAGTACTTC.

Written as DNA, the CDR3 is TGCAGCGTTAAAGGGCCAGTTTCCATGAACACTGAAGCTTTCTTT. Its protein is CSVKGPVSMNTEAFF. The rearrangement links TRBV29-1 to TRBJ1-1; D remains unclear. CDR1 is SQVTM, CDR2 ANQGSEA, per germline. V shed 5 bases and J shed 0 bases, with 16 bases lying between them. The CDR3 consists of 15 residues.

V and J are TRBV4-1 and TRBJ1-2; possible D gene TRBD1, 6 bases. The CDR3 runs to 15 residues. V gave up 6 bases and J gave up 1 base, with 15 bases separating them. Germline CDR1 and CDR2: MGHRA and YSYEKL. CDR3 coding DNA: TGCGCCAGCAGTCCCGTCTCGGACAGTAACTATGGCTACACCTTC. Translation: CASSPVSDSNYGYTF.

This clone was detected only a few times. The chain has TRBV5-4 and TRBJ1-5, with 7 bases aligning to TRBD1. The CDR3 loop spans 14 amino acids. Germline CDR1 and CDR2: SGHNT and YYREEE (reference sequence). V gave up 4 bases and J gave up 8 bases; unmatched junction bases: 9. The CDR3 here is CASSVTGRFEPQHF. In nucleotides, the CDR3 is TGTGCCAGCAGCGTGACAGGGAGGTTTGAGCCCCAGCATTTT. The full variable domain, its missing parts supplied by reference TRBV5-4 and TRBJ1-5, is ETGVTQSPTHLIKTRGQQVTLRCSSQSGHNTVSWYQQALGQGPQFIFQYYREEENGRGNFPPRFSGLQFPNYSSELNVNALELDDSALYLCASSVTGRFEPQHFGDGTRLSIL.